The present T cell receptor (beta chain) was sequenced within a study of T cell responses to AZD1222 COVID-19 vaccine. Sequenced by immunoSEQ multiplex PCR; TCRdb stores in-frame clones only, minus some. The repertoire holds around 92,000 clones, with 80% to 90% as singletons. The germline V gene has CDR1 LNHDA and CDR2 SQIVND (reference sequence). The ends were cut back, 3 bases at V and 4 bases at J, with 18 bases in the middle. The CDR3 consists of 16 residues. Overall study results and limits: Donor demographics were predominantly white British with a female majority; clonal diversity may be underestimated. The reported proportion of spike-specific TCRs targeting unmutated variant regions was nearly half.

In the case of this clone: The antigen remains unidentified.

This clonotype originated in an adult in good health. The genes are TRBV19 and TRBJ2-5; D tentatively reads TRBD1 or TRBD2 (6 bases each). Source: peripheral blood, taken on day 0 of AZD1222 vaccination. CDR3 DNA: TGTGCCAGTAGTATCAAAACAGGAGGGGGGAGAGAGACCCAGTACTTC. Translating it yields CASSIKTGGGRETQYF.